This TCR beta chain is drawn from a study of shared clonotypes between healthy human individuals. CDR1 LNHDA and CDR2 SQIVND come from the germline V gene (reference sequence). This CDR3 is 13 amino acids long. The V end lost 4 bases, the J end lost 7 bases, and 8 bases lay between the germline ends. This table comes from immunoSEQ multiplex PCR, and its TCRdb copy is limited to in-frame clones, with some not included. The sample contains roughly 2.5 million clones, over 85% of which appear only once. The sample taken for sequencing was naive CD4+ T cells sorted from blood. Sample subset: CD45RA+ positively selected. This clonotype was obtained from a man aged 18 to 35 in good health. The chain recombines TRBV19 with TRBJ1-6, with D possibly being TRBD1 (5 bases). In DNA, the CDR3 is TGTGCCAGTAGTACCAGGGAAAATTCACCCCTCCACTTT. Encoded protein: CASSTRENSPLHF. Together with reference TRBV19 and TRBJ1-6, the CDR3 gives the full variable domain: DGGITQSPKYLFRKEGQNVTLSCEQNLNHDAMYWYRQDPGQGLRLIYYSQIVNDFQKGDIAEGYSVSREKKESFPLTVTSAQKNPTAFYLCASSTRENSPLHFGNGTRLTVT.